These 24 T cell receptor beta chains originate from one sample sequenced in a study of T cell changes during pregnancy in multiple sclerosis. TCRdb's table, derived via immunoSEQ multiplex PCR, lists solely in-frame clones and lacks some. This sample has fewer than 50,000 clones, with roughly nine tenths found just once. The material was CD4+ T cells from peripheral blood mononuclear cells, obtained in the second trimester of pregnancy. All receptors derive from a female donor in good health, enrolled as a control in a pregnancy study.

This CDR3 reads CASSIGGSGNTIYF. CDR3 coding DNA: TGTGCCAGTAGTATCGGGGGCTCTGGAAACACCATATATTTT. V gene TRBV19 combines with J gene TRBJ1-3, with D possibly TRBD1 on 5 matching bases. The CDR3 runs to 14 residues. Trimming took 3 bases from V and 0 from J, leaving 6 bases between them. Germline loops: CDR1 LNHDA, CDR2 SQIVND (reference sequence).

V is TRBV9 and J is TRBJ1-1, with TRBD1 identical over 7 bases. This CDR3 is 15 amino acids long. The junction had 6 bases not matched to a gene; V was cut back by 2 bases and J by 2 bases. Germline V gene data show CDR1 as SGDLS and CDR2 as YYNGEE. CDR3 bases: TGTGCCAGCAGCGTTGCAGGACAGGCTAACACTGAAGCTTTCTTT. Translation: CASSVAGQANTEAFF.

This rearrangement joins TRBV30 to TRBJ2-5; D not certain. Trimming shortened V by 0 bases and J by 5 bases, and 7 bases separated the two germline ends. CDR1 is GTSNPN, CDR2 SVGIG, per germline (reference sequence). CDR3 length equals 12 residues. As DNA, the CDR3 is TGTGCCTGGAGTGTAATGGAGGAGACCCAGTACTTC. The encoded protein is CAWSVMEETQYF.

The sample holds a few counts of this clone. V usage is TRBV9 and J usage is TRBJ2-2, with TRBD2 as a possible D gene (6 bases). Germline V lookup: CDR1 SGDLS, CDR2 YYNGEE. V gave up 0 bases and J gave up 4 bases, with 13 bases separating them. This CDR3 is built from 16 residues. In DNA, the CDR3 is TGTGCCAGCAGCGTAGCCATCGGGGGAGGCACCGGGGAGCTGTTTTTT. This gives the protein CASSVAIGGGTGELFF.

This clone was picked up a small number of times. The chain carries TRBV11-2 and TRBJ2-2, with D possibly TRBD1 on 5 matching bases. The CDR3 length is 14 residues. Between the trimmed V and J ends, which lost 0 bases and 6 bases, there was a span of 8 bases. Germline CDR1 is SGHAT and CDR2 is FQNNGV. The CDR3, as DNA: TGTGCCAGCAGCTTAGACAGGGTGGCCGGGGAGCTGTTTTTT. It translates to CASSLDRVAGELFF. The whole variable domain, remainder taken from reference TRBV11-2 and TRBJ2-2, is EAGVAQSPRYKIIEKRQSVAFWCNPISGHATLYWYQQILGQGPKLLIQFQNNGVVDDSQLPKDRFSAERLKGVDSTLKIQPAKLEDSAVYLCASSLDRVAGELFFGEGSRLTVL.

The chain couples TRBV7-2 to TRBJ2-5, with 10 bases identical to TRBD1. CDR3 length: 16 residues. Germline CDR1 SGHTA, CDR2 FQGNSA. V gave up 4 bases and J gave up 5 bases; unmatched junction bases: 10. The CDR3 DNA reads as TGTGCCAGCAGCTCCCTGACAGGGGGCGCGGTGGAGACCCAGTACTTC. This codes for CASSSLTGGAVETQYF.

The CDR3 DNA is TGCGCCAGCAGCCAAGAGGTAGCGGGGGTTTACAATGAGCAGTTCTTC. This gives the protein CASSQEVAGVYNEQFF. The V and J genes are TRBV4-3 and TRBJ2-1; 9 bases fit TRBD2. V lost 0 bases, J lost 4 bases, and 4 bases stayed unmatched. CDR1 is LGHNA and CDR2 is YSLEER in the germline V gene. This CDR3 is built from 16 residues.

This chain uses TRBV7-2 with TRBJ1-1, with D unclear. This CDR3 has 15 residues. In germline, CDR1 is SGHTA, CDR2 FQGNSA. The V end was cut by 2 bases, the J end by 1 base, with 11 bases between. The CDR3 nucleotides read TGTGCCAGCAGCTTAAGCGGCAGCCAGAACACTGAAGCTTTCTTT. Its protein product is CASSLSGSQNTEAFF.

The CDR3 loop reads CASSPGANYGYTF. The DNA for the CDR3 is TGTGCCAGCAGTCCAGGGGCCAACTATGGCTACACCTTC. The V call is TRBV6-4, the J call TRBJ1-2, with D possibly matching TRBD1 (6 bases). This CDR3 is 13 amino acids long. Trimming stripped 5 bases from V and 2 bases from J, with 9 bases between. In germline, CDR1 is MRHNA, CDR2 SNTAGT.

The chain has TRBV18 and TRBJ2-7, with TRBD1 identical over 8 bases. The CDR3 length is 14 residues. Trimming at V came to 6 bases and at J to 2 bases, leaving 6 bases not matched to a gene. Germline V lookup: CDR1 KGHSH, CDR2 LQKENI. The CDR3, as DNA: TGTGCCAGCTCGCAACAGGGGGGCGCCTACGAGCAGTACTTC. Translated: CASSQQGGAYEQYF.

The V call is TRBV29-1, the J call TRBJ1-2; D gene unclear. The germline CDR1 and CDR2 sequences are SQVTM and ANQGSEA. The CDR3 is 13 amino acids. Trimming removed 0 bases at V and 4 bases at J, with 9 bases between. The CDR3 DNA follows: TGCAGCGTTGAAGAACTATTTGGCTATGGCTACACCTTC. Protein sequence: CSVEELFGYGYTF.

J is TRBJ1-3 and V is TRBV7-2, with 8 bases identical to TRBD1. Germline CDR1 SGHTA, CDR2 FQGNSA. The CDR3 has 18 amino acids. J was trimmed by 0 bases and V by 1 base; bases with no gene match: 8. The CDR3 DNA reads TGTGCCAGCAGCTTAGGAGGGGGACAGGCCATCTCTGGAAACACCATATATTTT. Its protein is CASSLGGGQAISGNTIYF.

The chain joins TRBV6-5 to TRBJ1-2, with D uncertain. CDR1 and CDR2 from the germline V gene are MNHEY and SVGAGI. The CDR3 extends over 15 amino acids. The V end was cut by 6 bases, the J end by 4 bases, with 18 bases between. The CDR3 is CASSLYGEGSYGYTF. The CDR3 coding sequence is TGTGCCAGCAGCTTATACGGGGAGGGCAGCTATGGCTACACCTTC.

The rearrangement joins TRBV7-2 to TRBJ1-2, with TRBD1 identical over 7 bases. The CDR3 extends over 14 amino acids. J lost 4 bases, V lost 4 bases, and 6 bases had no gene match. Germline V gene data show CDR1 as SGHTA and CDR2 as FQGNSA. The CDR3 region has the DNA TGTGCCAGCAGCTCCGGGACAGCGCGCTATGGCTACACCTTC. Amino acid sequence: CASSSGTARYGYTF. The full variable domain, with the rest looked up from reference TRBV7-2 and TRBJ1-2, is GAGVSQSPSNKVTEKGKDVELRCDPISGHTALYWYRQSLGQGLEFLIYFQGNSAPDKSGLPSDRFSAERTGGSVSTLTIQRTQQEDSAVYLCASSSGTARYGYTFGSGTRLTVV.

The CDR3 loop is CAWRETGWNYGYTF. The CDR3, as DNA: TGTGCCTGGAGGGAAACAGGTTGGAACTATGGCTACACCTTC. The genes are TRBV30 and TRBJ1-2; D may be TRBD1 (5 bases). This CDR3 contains 14 residues. Trimming removed 3 bases from V and 2 bases from J, with 13 bases in between. Per the germline V gene, CDR1 is GTSNPN and CDR2 is SVGIG (reference sequence).

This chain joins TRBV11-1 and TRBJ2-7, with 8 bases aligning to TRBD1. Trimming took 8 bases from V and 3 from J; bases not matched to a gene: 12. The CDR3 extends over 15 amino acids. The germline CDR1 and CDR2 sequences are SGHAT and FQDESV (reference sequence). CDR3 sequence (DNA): TGTGCCAGCGTTCCTGACCGACAGGGGCTCTACGAGCAGTACTTC. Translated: CASVPDRQGLYEQYF.

The DNA for the CDR3 is TGTGCCAGCAGTATCGGGGAAAAACTGTTTTTT. Amino acid sequence: CASSIGEKLFF. This chain links TRBV2 with TRBJ1-4; no reliable D call. Germline CDR1 reads SNHLY; CDR2 reads FYNNEI. V lost 5 bases and J lost 8, with 6 bases in between. The CDR3 covers 11 residues.

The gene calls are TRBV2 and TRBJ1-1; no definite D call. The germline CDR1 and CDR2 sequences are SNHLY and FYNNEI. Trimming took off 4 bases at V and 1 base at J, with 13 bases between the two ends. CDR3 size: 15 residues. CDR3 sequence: CASSGEYHGNTEAFF. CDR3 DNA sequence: TGTGCCAGCAGTGGTGAATATCACGGGAACACTGAAGCTTTCTTT.

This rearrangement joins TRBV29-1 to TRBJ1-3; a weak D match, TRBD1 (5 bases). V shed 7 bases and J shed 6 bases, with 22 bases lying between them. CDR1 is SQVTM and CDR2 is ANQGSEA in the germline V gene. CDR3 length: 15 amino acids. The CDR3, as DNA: TGCAGCGCCACGATGGACATCCCTCAAATAAACACCATATATTTT. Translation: CSATMDIPQINTIYF.

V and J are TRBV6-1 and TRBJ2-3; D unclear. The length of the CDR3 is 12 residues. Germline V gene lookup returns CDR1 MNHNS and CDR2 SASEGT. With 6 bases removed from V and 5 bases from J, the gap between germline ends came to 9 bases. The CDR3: CASSPLGDTQYF. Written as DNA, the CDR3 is TGTGCCAGCAGCCCCCTAGGAGATACGCAGTATTTT.

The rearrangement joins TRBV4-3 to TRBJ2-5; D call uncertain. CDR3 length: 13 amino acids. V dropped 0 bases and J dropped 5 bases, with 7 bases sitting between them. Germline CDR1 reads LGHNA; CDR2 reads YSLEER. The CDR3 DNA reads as TGCGCCAGCAGCCAAGAACTTTGGGAGACCCAGTACTTC. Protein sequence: CASSQELWETQYF.

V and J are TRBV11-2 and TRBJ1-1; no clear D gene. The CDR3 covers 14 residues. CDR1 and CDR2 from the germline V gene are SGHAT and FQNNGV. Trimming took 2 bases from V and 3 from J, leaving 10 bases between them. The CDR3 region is CASSLWRDDTEAFF. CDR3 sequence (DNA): TGTGCCAGCAGCTTATGGAGAGATGACACTGAAGCTTTCTTT.

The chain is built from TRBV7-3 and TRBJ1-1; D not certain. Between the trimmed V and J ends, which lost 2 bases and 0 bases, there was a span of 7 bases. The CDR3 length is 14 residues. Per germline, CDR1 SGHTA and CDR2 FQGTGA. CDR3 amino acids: CASSLATMNTEAFF. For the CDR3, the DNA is TGTGCCAGCAGCTTAGCGACTATGAACACTGAAGCTTTCTTT.

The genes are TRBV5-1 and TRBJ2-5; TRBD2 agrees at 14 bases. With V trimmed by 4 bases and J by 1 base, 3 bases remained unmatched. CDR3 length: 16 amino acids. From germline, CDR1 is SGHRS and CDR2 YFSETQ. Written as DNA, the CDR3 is TGCGCCAGCAGCCCAGGACTAGCGGGAGGCCAAGAGACCCAGTACTTC. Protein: CASSPGLAGGQETQYF. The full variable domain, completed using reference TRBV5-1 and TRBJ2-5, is KAGVTQTPRYLIKTRGQQVTLSCSPISGHRSVSWYQQTPGQGLQFLFEYFSETQRNKGNFPGRFSGRQFSNSRSEMNVSTLELGDSALYLCASSPGLAGGQETQYFGPGTRLLVL.